The 17 T cell receptor beta chains below all came from one sample that was sequenced in a study of OX40 agonist ivuxolimab in advanced cancers. Measured with immunoSEQ multiplex PCR; TCRdb has only the in-frame clones, and not every one. Of about 69,000 clones in the sample, around 90% were seen once. Here the sequenced sample was CD4+ or CD8+ T cells sorted from blood, taken in a trial of the OX40 agonist ivuxolimab. All receptors come from an adult with an advanced solid tumor such as melanoma, head and neck, liver or kidney cancer.

CDR3 sequence reads: CASSASTGGGPLHF. For the CDR3, the DNA is TGTGCCAGCAGCGCCTCAACAGGGGGTGGACCCCTCCACTTT. This chain connects TRBV9 to TRBJ1-6, with TRBD1 identical over 8 bases. The CDR3 runs to 14 residues. With V trimmed by 3 bases and J by 12 bases, 8 bases remained unmatched. Germline CDR1 is SGDLS and CDR2 is YYNGEE.

The chain joins TRBV4-1 to TRBJ2-1; 7 bases are shared with TRBD2. Germline V CDR1 and CDR2: MGHRA, YSYEKL. The CDR3 covers 16 residues. J was trimmed by 2 bases and V by 0 bases; bases with no gene match: 4. The CDR3 is CASSQDGSGTYNEQFF. As DNA, the CDR3 is TGCGCCAGCAGCCAAGATGGGAGCGGGACCTACAATGAGCAGTTCTTC.

The chain joins TRBV7-9 to TRBJ1-1, with a tentative D call TRBD1 (6 bases). The V end was cut by 10 bases, the J end by 5 bases, with 23 bases between. Germline V gene lookup returns CDR1 SEHNR and CDR2 FQNEAQ (reference sequence). The CDR3 is made up of 15 amino acids. CDR3 in DNA: TGTGCCACCCGCGGGGGCCCCGAAGTCGTGACTGAAGCTTTCTTT. Translation gives CATRGGPEVVTEAFF.

The chain couples TRBV7-9 to TRBJ2-2; no clear D gene. The germline V gene encodes CDR1 SEHNR and CDR2 FQNEAQ (reference sequence). Trimming removed 3 bases from V and 4 bases from J, with 3 bases in between. CDR3 length equals 12 residues. CDR3 sequence (DNA): TGTGCCAGCAGCTTTTTCACCGGGGAGCTGTTTTTT. Protein product: CASSFFTGELFF.

This rearrangement joins TRBV19 to TRBJ2-1; a possible D gene is TRBD1 (6 bases). Per the germline V gene, CDR1 is LNHDA and CDR2 is SQIVND (reference sequence). The CDR3 is 17 residues long. V was clipped by 5 bases and J by 9 bases, with 26 bases between them. CDR3 nucleotides: TGTGCCAGTAGTTCTCGAGGGGTTTCAACCTACAGGGTTGAGCAGTTCTTC. This codes for CASSSRGVSTYRVEQFF.

This clone occurred once. The genes are TRBV28 and TRBJ1-5, with 7 bases identical to TRBD1. The germline V gene encodes CDR1 MDHEN and CDR2 SYDVKM. J gave up 2 bases and V 9 bases, and 10 bases lay outside the gene matches. The CDR3 is 15 residues long. The CDR3 is CASLQGGGGNQPQHF. The CDR3 nucleotides read TGTGCCAGTCTTCAGGGGGGGGGTGGCAATCAGCCCCAGCATTTT.

This chain joins TRBV11-3 and TRBJ1-4; a possible D gene is TRBD1 (6 bases). Between the trimmed V and J ends, which lost 3 bases and 10 bases, there was a span of 18 bases. Germline CDR1 reads SGHNT; CDR2 reads YENEEA. The CDR3 is made up of 15 amino acids. Written as DNA, the CDR3 is TGTGCCAGCAGCTTGCCAGGACAGCTATCGGGAAAACTGTTTTTT. Translating gives CASSLPGQLSGKLFF.

This clone was detected only once. The CDR3 here is CSTTVTNTEAFF. CDR3 DNA sequence: TGCAGCACGACAGTGACGAACACTGAAGCTTTCTTT. The gene calls are TRBV29-1 and TRBJ1-1, with D maybe TRBD1 (5 bases). Germline CDR1 reads SQVTM; CDR2 reads ANQGSEA. The CDR3 is 12 residues long. V was shortened by 8 bases and J by 1 base, with 11 bases between the two germline ends.

The gene calls are TRBV11-3 and TRBJ1-2; D ambiguous. V was shortened by 3 bases and J by 0 bases, with 20 bases between the two germline ends. The V gene's germline CDR1 is SGHNT and CDR2 YENEEA. This CDR3 has 18 residues. CDR3 sequence reads: CASSFRTTPSRANYGYTF. The CDR3 DNA reads TGTGCCAGCAGCTTTCGAACGACACCTTCGCGAGCTAACTATGGCTACACCTTC.

V is TRBV9 and J is TRBJ1-1; D remains unclear. This CDR3 contains 13 residues. Looked up from germline, CDR1 is SGDLS and CDR2 is YYNGEE. Trimming pared 4 bases from V and 0 bases from J, leaving 7 bases between. The DNA for the CDR3 is TGTGCCAGCAGCCCTCGAATGAACACTGAAGCTTTCTTT. It encodes CASSPRMNTEAFF. Filled out from reference TRBV9 and TRBJ1-1, the complete variable domain reads DSGVTQTPKHLITATGQRVTLRCSPRSGDLSVYWYQQSLDQGLQFLIQYYNGEERAKGNILERFSAQQFPDLHSELNLSSLELGDSALYFCASSPRMNTEAFFGQGTRLTVV.

The chain employs TRBV28 and TRBJ2-7; D possibly corresponds to TRBD1 (5 bases). Deletions cut 8 bases from V and 0 bases from J, with 11 bases between. Germline V gives CDR1 MDHEN, CDR2 SYDVKM. The CDR3 totals 13 residues. CDR3 amino acids: CASLTANSYEQYF. Written as DNA, the CDR3 is TGTGCCAGCCTGACAGCGAACTCCTACGAGCAGTACTTC.

This chain connects TRBV19 to TRBJ2-7; TRBD1 matches 10 bases. Trimming at V came to 8 bases and at J to 3 bases, leaving 16 bases not matched to a gene. Germline lookup yields CDR1 LNHDA and CDR2 SQIVND (reference sequence). The CDR3 spans 17 residues. The chain's CDR3 is CASSGTGASAANYEQYF. The CDR3 nucleotides are TGTGCCAGTTCGGGGACAGGGGCTTCGGCGGCAAACTACGAGCAGTACTTC.

This CDR3 is CASSPQGNYGYTF. CDR3 DNA: TGTGCCAGTAGTCCCCAGGGCAACTATGGCTACACCTTC. This chain links TRBV27 with TRBJ1-2; the D gene is possibly TRBD1 (5 bases). Germline loops: CDR1 MNHEY, CDR2 SMNVEV (reference sequence). The CDR3 loop spans 13 amino acids. The V gene lost 9 bases and the J gene lost 2 bases, with 13 bases spanning the gap.

This clone was found a few times. The chain uses TRBV6-5 and TRBJ1-2; no clear D gene. The germline V gene encodes CDR1 MNHEY and CDR2 SVGAGI. CDR3 length equals 11 residues. Trimming shortened V by 8 bases and J by 8 bases, and 12 bases separated the two germline ends. The CDR3 here is CASGLGRGYTF. CDR3 bases: TGTGCCAGCGGTTTGGGTCGAGGCTACACCTTC.

V is TRBV6-6 and J is TRBJ1-1; D may be TRBD1 (5 bases). Germline CDR1 and CDR2: MNHNY and SVGAGI (reference sequence). This CDR3 comprises 14 residues. Trimming pared 4 bases from V and 1 base from J, leaving 10 bases between. CDR3 sequence (DNA): TGTGCCAGCAGTTCCCGACAGCGGAACACTGAAGCTTTCTTT. This translates into CASSSRQRNTEAFF.

This chain connects TRBV19 to TRBJ1-3, with TRBD1 identical over 7 bases. Germline CDR1 LNHDA, CDR2 SQIVND (reference sequence). This CDR3 region has 15 residues. Trimming removed 5 bases from V and 8 bases from J; junction bases left unmatched: 12. This CDR3 is CASSLRLGQRDTIYF. CDR3 DNA sequence: TGTGCCAGTAGTTTACGGTTGGGACAGAGAGACACCATATATTTT.

V is TRBV13 and J is TRBJ2-7, with D tentatively TRBD2 (6 bases). V was cut by 8 bases and J by 2 bases, with 16 bases left in between. Looked up from germline, CDR1 is PRHDT and CDR2 is FYEKMQ (reference sequence). The CDR3 is 14 residues long. Written as DNA, the CDR3 is TGTGCCAGCGGGCGGGGACCGTTGACCTACGAGCAGTACTTC. It is translated as CASGRGPLTYEQYF.